This T cell receptor beta chain was found in a study of T cell responses to AZD1222 COVID-19 vaccine. A remark on this clone: Its specificity is unknown.

Whole-study findings and limits: Without day 14 samples, only post-peak T cell repertoires were studied. Baseline serostatus was positive in only a handful of AZD1222 recipients.

The assay was immunoSEQ multiplex PCR, and TCRdb's table has in-frame clones only and misses some. Among about 120,000 clones, 80% to 95% were seen once, and the ten largest hold around 3.8%. The CDR3 spans 15 residues. Germline V gene data show CDR1 as SGHRS and CDR2 as YFSETQ. V dropped 4 bases and J dropped 5; count of bases not matched to a gene: 6. V gene TRBV5-1 combines with J gene TRBJ2-1, with TRBD1 matching over 10 bases. The source of this sequence is an adult who received the MenACWY meningococcal vaccine as a control. The specimen was peripheral blood, collected 28 days after the second dose of the MenACWY control vaccine. In DNA form, the CDR3 reads TGCGCCAGCAGCCCAAGACAGGGGGCTAACAATGAGCAGTTCTTC. Translating it yields CASSPRQGANNEQFF.